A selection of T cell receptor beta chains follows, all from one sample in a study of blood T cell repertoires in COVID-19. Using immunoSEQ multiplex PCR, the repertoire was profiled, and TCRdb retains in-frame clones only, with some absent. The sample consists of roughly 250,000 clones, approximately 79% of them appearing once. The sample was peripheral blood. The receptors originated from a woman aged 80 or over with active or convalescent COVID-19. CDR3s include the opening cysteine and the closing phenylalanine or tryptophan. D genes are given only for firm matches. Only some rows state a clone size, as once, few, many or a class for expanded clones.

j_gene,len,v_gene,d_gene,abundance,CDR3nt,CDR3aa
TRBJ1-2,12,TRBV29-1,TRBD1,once,TGCAGCGTCCGACAGGGGCGCTATGGCTACACCTTC,CSVRQGRYGYTF
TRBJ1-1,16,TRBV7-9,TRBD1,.,TGTGCCAGCAGCTTCTTGACAGGGGCGCTTAACACTGAAGCTTTCTTT,CASSFLTGALNTEAFF
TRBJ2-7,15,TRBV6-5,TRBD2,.,TGTGCCAGCAGCCCCCAAGGTAGCGGGAACTACGAGCAGTACTTC,CASSPQGSGNYEQYF
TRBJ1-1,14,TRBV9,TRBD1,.,TGTGCCAGCAGCGTAGTGGCAGGGGGTGGTGAAGCTTTCTTT,CASSVVAGGGEAFF
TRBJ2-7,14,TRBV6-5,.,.,TGTGCCAGCAGTCAACAACCCGGGACATACGAGCAGTACTTC,CASSQQPGTYEQYF
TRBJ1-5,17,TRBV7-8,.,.,TGTGCCAGCAGCCTCGGGGGACCTAGCCAGCCTCATCAGCCCCAGCATTTT,CASSLGGPSQPHQPQHF
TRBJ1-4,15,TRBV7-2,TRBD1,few,TGTGCCAGCAGCGTACAGGGGACGACTAATGAAAAACTGTTTTTT,CASSVQGTTNEKLFF
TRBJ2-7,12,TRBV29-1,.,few,TGCAGCGTAGGACAACCTTCCTACGAGCAGTACTTC,CSVGQPSYEQYF
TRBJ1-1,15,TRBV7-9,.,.,TGTGCCAGCAGCTTAGCGACAGGTCCTTTGGCTGAAGCTTTCTTT,CASSLATGPLAEAFF
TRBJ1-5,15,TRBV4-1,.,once,TGCGCCAGCAGCCAAGAAGGACAGCGCAATCAGCCCCAGCATTTT,CASSQEGQRNQPQHF
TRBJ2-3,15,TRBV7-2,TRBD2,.,TGTGCCAGCGGGTCGGCGGGGGGACGCACAGATACGCAGTATTTT,CASGSAGGRTDTQYF
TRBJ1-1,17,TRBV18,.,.,TGTGCCAGCTCACCCTCGGGGGGGGTTGAGAAGGCCACTGAAGCTTTCTTT,CASSPSGGVEKATEAFF
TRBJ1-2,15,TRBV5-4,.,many,TGTGCCAGCAGCTTGGCGGTCGAGGGAAACTATGGCTACACCTTC,CASSLAVEGNYGYTF